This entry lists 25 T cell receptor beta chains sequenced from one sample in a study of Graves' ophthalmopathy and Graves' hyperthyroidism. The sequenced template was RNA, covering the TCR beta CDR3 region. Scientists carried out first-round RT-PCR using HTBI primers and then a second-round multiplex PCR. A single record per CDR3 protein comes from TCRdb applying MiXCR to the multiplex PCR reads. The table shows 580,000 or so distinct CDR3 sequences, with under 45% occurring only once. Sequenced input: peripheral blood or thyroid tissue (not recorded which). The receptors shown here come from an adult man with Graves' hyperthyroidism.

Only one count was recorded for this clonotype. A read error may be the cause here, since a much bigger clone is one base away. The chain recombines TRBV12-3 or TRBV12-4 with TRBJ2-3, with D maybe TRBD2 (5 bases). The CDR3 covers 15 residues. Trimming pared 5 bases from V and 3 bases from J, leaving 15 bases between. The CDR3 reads CASSDPYSGTDTQYF. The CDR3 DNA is TGTGCCAGCAGTGATCCGTACAGCGGAACAGATACGCAGTATTTT.

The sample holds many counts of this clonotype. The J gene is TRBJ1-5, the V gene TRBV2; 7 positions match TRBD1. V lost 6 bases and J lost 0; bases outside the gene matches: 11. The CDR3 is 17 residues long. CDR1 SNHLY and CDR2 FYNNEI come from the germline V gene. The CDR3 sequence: CASSPGQINYSNQPQHF. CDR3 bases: TGTGCCAGCAGCCCGGGACAGATAAATTATAGCAATCAGCCCCAGCATTTT.

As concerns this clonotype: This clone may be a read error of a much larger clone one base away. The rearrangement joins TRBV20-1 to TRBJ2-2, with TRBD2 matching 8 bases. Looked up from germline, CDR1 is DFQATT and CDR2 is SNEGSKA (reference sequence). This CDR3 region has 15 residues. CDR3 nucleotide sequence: TGCAGTGCTAGAGATCCGGGGGGGAACACCGGGGAGCTGCTTTTT. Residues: CSARDPGGNTGELLF.

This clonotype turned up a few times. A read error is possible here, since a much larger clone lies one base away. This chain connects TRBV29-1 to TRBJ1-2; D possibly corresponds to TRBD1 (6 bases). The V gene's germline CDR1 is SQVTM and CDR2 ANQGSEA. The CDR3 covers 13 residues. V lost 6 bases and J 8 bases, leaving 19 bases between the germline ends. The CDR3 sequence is CSVWPRGGFGYTF. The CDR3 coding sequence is TGCAGCGTGTGGCCCAGGGGAGGCTTCGGCTACACCTTC.

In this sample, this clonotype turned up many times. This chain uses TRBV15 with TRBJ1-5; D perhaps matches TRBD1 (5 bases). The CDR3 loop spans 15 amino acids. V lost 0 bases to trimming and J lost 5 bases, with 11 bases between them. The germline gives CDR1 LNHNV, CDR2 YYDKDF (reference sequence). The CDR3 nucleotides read TGTGCCACCAGCAGAGATCGGGGGGAACATCAGCCCCAGCATTTT. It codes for CATSRDRGEHQPQHF.

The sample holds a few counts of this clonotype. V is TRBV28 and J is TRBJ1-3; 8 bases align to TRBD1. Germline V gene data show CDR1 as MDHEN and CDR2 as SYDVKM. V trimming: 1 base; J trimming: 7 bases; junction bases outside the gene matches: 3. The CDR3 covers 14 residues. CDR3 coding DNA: TGTGCCAGCAGTTTATCAGGGGGCCACAACACCATATATTTT. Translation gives CASSLSGGHNTIYF.

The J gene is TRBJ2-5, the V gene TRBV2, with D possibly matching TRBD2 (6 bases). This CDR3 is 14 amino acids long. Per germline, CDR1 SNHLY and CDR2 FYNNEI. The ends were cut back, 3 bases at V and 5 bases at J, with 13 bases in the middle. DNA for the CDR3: TGTGCCAGCAGTGAGAGGATAGGGAGGGAGACCCAGTACTTC. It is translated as CASSERIGRETQYF.

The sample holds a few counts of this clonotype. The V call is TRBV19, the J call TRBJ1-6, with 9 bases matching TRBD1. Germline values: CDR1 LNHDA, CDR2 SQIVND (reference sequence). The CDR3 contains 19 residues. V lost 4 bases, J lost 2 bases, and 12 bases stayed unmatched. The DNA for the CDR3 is TGTGCCAGTAGTAGTACCGGGACAGGGAAGAGGGCCTATAATTCACCCCTCCACTTT. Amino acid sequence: CASSSTGTGKRAYNSPLHF.

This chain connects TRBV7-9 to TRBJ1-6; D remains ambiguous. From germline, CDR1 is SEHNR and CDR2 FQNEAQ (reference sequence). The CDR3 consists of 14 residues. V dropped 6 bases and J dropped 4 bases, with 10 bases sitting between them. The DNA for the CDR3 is TGTGCCAGCAGTTTGGTAGAATATAATTCACCCCTCCACTTT. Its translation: CASSLVEYNSPLHF.

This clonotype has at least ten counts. CDR3 DNA sequence: TGTGCCAGCAGTTACTCGAGCCTTTGGCAGCCCCAGCATTTT. This codes for CASSYSSLWQPQHF. The rearrangement uses TRBV6-6 and TRBJ1-5; D gene unclear. Trimming stripped 0 bases from V and 7 bases from J, with 10 bases between. Per the germline V gene, CDR1 is MNHNY and CDR2 is SVGAGI (reference sequence). CDR3 length: 14 residues.

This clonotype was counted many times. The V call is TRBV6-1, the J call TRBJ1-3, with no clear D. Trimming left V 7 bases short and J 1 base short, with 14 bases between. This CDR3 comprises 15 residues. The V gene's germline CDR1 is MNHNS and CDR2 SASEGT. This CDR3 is CASKVQSPSGNTIYF. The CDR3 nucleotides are TGTGCCAGCAAAGTACAGTCGCCGTCTGGAAACACCATATATTTT.

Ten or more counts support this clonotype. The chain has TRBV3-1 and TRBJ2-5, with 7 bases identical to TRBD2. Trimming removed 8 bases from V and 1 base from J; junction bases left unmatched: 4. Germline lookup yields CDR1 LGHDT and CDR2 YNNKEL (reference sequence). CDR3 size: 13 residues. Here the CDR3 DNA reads TGTGCCAGCGGAGCGGGGACCCAAGAGACCCAGTACTTC. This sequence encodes CASGAGTQETQYF.

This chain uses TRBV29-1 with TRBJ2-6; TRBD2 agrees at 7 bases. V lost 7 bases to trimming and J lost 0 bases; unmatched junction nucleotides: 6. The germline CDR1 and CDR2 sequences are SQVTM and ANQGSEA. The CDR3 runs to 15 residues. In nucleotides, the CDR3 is TGCAGCGGGGAGGGAGGAACCTCTGGGGCCAACGTCCTGACTTTC. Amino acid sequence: CSGEGGTSGANVLTF.

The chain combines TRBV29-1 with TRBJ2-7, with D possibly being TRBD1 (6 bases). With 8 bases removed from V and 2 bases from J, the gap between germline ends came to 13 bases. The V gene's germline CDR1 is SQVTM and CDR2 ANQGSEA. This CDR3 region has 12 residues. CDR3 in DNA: TGCAGCTTAGGACAGAACACCTACGAGCAGTACTTC. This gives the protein CSLGQNTYEQYF.

The CDR3 is CATSDSNRNTDTQYF. The DNA for the CDR3 is TGTGCCACCAGTGATTCTAACAGAAACACAGATACGCAGTATTTT. This chain joins TRBV24-1 and TRBJ2-3, with unresolved D. CDR3 length: 15 amino acids. From germline, CDR1 is KGHDR and CDR2 SFDVKD. Trimming cost V 2 bases and J 2 bases, with 10 bases left between them.

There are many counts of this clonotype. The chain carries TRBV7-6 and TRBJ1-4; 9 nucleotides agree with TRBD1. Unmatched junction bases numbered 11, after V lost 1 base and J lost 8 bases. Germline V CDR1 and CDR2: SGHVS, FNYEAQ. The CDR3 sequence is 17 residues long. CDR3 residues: CASSLVTGLGQGEKLFF. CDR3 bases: TGTGCCAGCAGCTTAGTAACTGGGCTCGGACAGGGGGAAAAACTGTTTTTT.

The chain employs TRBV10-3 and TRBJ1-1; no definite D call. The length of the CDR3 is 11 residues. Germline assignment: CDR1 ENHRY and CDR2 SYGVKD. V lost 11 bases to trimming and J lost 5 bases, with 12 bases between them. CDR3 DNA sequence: TGTGCCCGGTTCTCGGGGACTGAAGCTTTCTTT. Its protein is CARFSGTEAFF.

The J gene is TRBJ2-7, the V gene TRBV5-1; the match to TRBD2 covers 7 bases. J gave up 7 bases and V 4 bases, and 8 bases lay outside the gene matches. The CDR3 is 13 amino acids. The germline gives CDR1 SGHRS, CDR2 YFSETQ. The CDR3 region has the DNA TGCGCCAGCAGCGTAGGGACTAACAATGAGCAGTACTTC. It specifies CASSVGTNNEQYF.

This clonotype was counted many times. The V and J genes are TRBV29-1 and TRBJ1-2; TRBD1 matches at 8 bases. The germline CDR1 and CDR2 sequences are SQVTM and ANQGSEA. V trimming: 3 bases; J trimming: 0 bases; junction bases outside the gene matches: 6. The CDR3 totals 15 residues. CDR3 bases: TGCAGCGTTGACTGGACAGGGATAGCTAACTATGGCTACACCTTC. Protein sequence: CSVDWTGIANYGYTF.

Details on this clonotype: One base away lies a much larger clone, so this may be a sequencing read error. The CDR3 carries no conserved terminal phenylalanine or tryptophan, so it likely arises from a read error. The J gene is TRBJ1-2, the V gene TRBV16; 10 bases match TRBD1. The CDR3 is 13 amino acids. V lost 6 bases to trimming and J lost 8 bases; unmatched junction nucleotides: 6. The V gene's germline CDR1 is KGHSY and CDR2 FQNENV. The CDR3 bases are TGTGCCAGCAGTCGACAGGGGGCGTGGGGCTACACCCTC. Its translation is CASSRQGAWGYTL.

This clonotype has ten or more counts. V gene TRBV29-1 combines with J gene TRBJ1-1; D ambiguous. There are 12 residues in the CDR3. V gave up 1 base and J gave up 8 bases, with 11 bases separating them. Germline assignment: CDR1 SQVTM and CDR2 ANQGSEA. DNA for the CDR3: TGCAGCGTTGAAGTCTCGCGGGCAGAAGCTTTCTTT. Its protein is CSVEVSRAEAFF.

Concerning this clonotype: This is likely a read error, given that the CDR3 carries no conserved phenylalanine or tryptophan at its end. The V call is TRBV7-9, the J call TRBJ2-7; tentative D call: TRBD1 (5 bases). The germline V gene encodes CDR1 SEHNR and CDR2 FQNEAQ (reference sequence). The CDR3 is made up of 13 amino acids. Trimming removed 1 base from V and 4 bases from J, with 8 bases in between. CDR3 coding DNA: TGTGCCAGCAGCTTAGGGGGCCAGTACGAGCAGTACTAC. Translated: CASSLGGQYEQYY.

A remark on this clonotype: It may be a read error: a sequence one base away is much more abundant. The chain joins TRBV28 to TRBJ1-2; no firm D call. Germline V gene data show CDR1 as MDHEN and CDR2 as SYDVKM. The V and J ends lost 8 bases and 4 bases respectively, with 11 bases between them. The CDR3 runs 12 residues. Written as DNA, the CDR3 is TGTGCCAGCCAAGGGATGGCCTATGGCTACACCTTC. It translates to CASQGMAYGYTF.

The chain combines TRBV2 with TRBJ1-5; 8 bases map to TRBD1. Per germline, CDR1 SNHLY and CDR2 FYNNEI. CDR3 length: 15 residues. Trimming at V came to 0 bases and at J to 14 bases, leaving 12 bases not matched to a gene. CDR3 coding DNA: TGTGCCAGCAGTGAAGCGCTCCAGGGGGCAGCGAATGAGCATTTT. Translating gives CASSEALQGAANEHF. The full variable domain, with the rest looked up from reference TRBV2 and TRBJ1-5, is EPEVTQTPSHQVTQMGQEVILRCVPISNHLYFYWYRQILGQKVEFLVSFYNNEISEKSEIFDDQFSVERPDGSNFTLKIRSTKLEDSAMYFCASSEALQGAANEHFGDGTRLSIL.

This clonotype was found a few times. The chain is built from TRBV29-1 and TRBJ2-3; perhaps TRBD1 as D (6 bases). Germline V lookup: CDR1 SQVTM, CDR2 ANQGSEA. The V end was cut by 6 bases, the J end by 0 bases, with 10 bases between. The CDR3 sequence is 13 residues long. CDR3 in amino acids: CSVAGASTDTQYF. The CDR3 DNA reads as TGCAGCGTCGCAGGGGCTAGCACAGATACGCAGTATTTT.